This T cell receptor (beta chain) was found in a study of shared clonotypes between healthy human individuals (dated by TCRdb to 2018 to 2020). Study-wide context: The cohort comprised a couple of women and a few men aged 18 to 49 years. For each donor, three plates each were used for CD4 naive and CD4 memory, two plates were used for CD8 naive, and one plate was used for CD8 memory. To estimate repertoire size and how much clonotypes are shared between individuals, the study performed deep sequencing of blood TCR repertoires from a few healthy adults. Libraries were prepared and TCR repertoires were sequenced by different laboratories using diverse techniques, in order to increase sequencing depth and limit assay-specific biases. Each donor's leukapheresis produced roughly between about 0.9 and 9.5 billion PBMCs. Study-level results and caveats: Pairwise subsampling indicated that sequencing depth was expected to affect the degree of clonotype sharing among donors. Larger estimated clonotype richness was generally found for naive subsets than for memory subsets. Higher generation probabilities were observed for clonotypes shared by all four sorted-subset donors than for non-shared clonotypes. Rarefaction of sorted-subset datasets indicated incomplete sequencing despite the large sequencing depth. The small number of donors limited the genetic and exposure-history diversity represented. Only blood was sampled, and tissue TCR repertoires likely differ from those in blood. Sharing across several donors was observed for about 5% of naive CD4, over 3% of naive CD8, about 2.3% of memory CD4, and around 0.42% of memory CD8 clonotypes.

Trimming removed 6 bases from V and 2 bases from J, leaving 10 bases between the germline ends. The germline V gene encodes CDR1 LGHNT and CDR2 FRNRAP. Measured from the cysteine to the phenylalanine, the CDR3 is 13 residues long. Of the read, only the CDR3 DNA is kept; its 39 bases are in frame from base 1. Using the deep immunoSEQ assay, multiplex PCR amplified TCR CDR3 regions from genomic DNA. For each cell subset, the extracted genomic DNA was distributed evenly across all wells of several immunoSEQ 96-well plates, and each plate served as one replicate. Each replicate PCR for sorted subsets received around 0.2 ug genomic DNA, equal to about 30,000 T cell genomes. The purified libraries were quantified using a Qubit 3.0 fluorometer, sized with a Bioanalyzer 2100, and then quantified again using the KAPA Library Quantification kit. A separate single-read 150-cycle Illumina NextSeq 550 flow cell was used to sequence each immunoSEQ 96-well plate. The study's own analysis went as follows. Because only junctional sequences without quality scores were contained in the immunoSEQ output, filtering matching that applied to full-length reads could not be performed. Sequences were annotated with PyIR, a Python wrapper for IgBLAST v1.9, and V/J genes and CDR3 were assigned using IMGT germline references. Reads were removed for weak V/J assignments (E-value above 1e-6), missing CDR3, stop codons, out-of-frame junctions, or ambiguous translated residues. V3J clonotypes were defined as sequences sharing an identical inferred V gene, J gene, and CDR3 amino acid sequence. To compute the percentage overlap between repertoires, the number of shared unique clonotypes was divided by the size of the smaller repertoire. Three approaches were used to assess repertoire richness: RTK rarefaction, the Chao1 estimator, and Recon v2.1 estimates of unobserved clonotypes. OLGA was used to compute generation probabilities for all TCRbeta clonotypes that the gDNA method yielded from a handful of donors. In TCRdb, the immuneACCESS table is reduced to in-frame sequences with V and J assigned. These tables do not hold every clone; where another copy was compared, an unresolved V gene accounts for under half, and the others remain unexplained. V and J calls and clone size follow that table, whereas D and trimming were derived from the DNA. The sample has some 2,100,000 clones on record, roughly 95% of them singletons. The top ten constitute approximately 0.13% of the sample.

The donors were healthy, HIV-negative adults who had no recently reported acute infections or vaccinations. Every donor was a Caucasian adult living in Nashville, Tennessee, USA. CD4+ T cells were enriched by magnetic negative selection; naive cells were then positively selected on CD45RA, and the negative fraction formed the memory subset. After blood collection by leukapheresis, PBMCs were isolated using Ficoll-Histopaque density gradient centrifugation and then cryopreserved in the vapor phase of liquid nitrogen. Analytical flow cytometry was used to check the purity and quantity of every magnetically sorted T cell population. From each sorted fraction, genomic DNA was isolated and quantified by UV absorbance on a Nanodrop 2000c. With respect to this clone: Its antigen is unknown. The record has no base qualities; no much larger clone is one base away.

This chain joins TRBV12-5 to TRBJ1-2; no D gene call is confident. The clonotype comes from a man between 18 and 35 years old in good health. The sample consisted of naive CD4+ T cells sorted from blood. The cell subset or site label of this sample denotes: CD45RA+ positively selected. The nucleotide sequence is given as TGTGCTAGTGGAAAGGACGTAAACTATGGCTACACCTTC. It translates as CASGKDVNYGYTF.